Below are 10 T cell receptor beta chains sequenced from a single sample in a study of blood T cell repertoires in COVID-19 (dated by TCRdb to 2018 to 2021). Libraries were made using the immunoSEQ multiplex PCR assay. This immuneACCESS table, as held by TCRdb, lists in-frame sequences with V and J called but not all clones. Of the missing ones, under half trace to an unresolved V gene in checked studies; the others have no known cause. For this sample the table gives about 70,000 clones, of which about four fifths were detected only once. The ten largest clones take up over 20% of the sample. Source material: peripheral blood. These receptor sequences come from a man between 65 and 85 years old with acute or convalescent COVID-19.

The CDR3 reads CASSPRGGENTGELFF. CDR3 nucleotide sequence: TGTGCCAGCAGCCCTAGAGGGGGGGAGAACACCGGGGAGCTGTTTTTT. The chain joins TRBV9 to TRBJ2-2; tentatively, D is TRBD2 (7 bases). In germline, CDR1 is SGDLS, CDR2 YYNGEE. The CDR3 is 16 amino acids. Trimming shortened V by 4 bases and J by 1 base, and 14 bases separated the two germline ends.

V usage is TRBV6-5 and J usage is TRBJ1-5; TRBD1 matches 8 bases. This CDR3 has 15 amino acids. Unmatched junction bases numbered 5, after V lost 5 bases and J lost 2 bases. Germline V gene sequence: CDR1 MNHEY, CDR2 SVGAGI. The CDR3 region is CASSRTGQGNQPQHF. In nucleotides, the CDR3 is TGTGCCAGCAGTCGGACAGGGCAGGGCAATCAGCCCCAGCATTTT.

The chain carries TRBV28 and TRBJ1-3; a possible D gene is TRBD1 (6 bases). CDR1 is MDHEN and CDR2 is SYDVKM in the germline V gene. The CDR3 has 17 residues. Trimming stripped 6 bases from V and 1 base from J, with 19 bases between. The CDR3 nucleotides are TGTGCCAGCAGCCCCCGAGACAGGTGGAAGTCTGGAAACACCATATATTTT. It translates to CASSPRDRWKSGNTIYF.

The CDR3 region is CASSTLTGKDTEAFF. The CDR3 DNA is TGTGCCAGTAGTACTCTGACAGGGAAGGACACTGAAGCTTTCTTT. The chain uses TRBV19 and TRBJ1-1, with 7 bases matching TRBD1. The CDR3 extends over 15 amino acids. The V and J ends lost 4 bases and 3 bases, in that order; junction bases with no gene match: 8. CDR1 is LNHDA and CDR2 is SQIVND in the germline V gene (reference sequence).

This rearrangement joins TRBV4-2 to TRBJ2-2, with 12 bases matching TRBD1. J gave up 4 bases and V 3 bases, and 3 bases lay outside the gene matches. Germline assignment: CDR1 LGHNA and CDR2 YNFKEQ. The length of the CDR3 is 16 residues. The CDR3 spells CASSQGQGAGTGELFF. The DNA for the CDR3 is TGTGCCAGCAGCCAGGGACAGGGGGCGGGCACCGGGGAGCTGTTTTTT.

V usage is TRBV2 and J usage is TRBJ1-5; 8 bases map to TRBD1. The V segment lost 7 bases and the J segment 5 bases; nucleotides outside the gene matches: 7. From germline, CDR1 is SNHLY and CDR2 FYNNEI. This CDR3 is 14 amino acids long. The CDR3 sequence: CASNVGQGHQPQHF. CDR3 nucleotide sequence: TGTGCCAGCAACGTTGGACAGGGACATCAGCCCCAGCATTTT.

This chain's CDR3 is CASSYSRGQGNEKLFF. CDR3 DNA: TGTGCCAGCAGTTACTCCCGGGGACAGGGTAACGAAAAACTGTTTTTT. This rearrangement joins TRBV6-5 to TRBJ1-4; TRBD1 agrees at 9 bases. The V gene end was trimmed by 0 bases and the J gene end by 8 bases; junction bases not matched to a gene: 7. The CDR3 has 16 residues. Germline values: CDR1 MNHEY, CDR2 SVGAGI.

In this sample, this clone turned up a few times. The chain joins TRBV9 to TRBJ2-5; 7 nucleotides align to TRBD2. The CDR3 has 15 amino acids. With V trimmed by 1 base and J by 5 bases, 8 bases remained unmatched. The germline V gene has CDR1 SGDLS and CDR2 YYNGEE. CDR3 amino acids: CASSVNDGRKETQYF. DNA of the CDR3: TGTGCCAGCAGCGTAAATGACGGGAGGAAGGAGACCCAGTACTTC.

As regards this clone: The junction departs from the called germline gene at one end, perhaps through a read error. The V and J genes are TRBV7-7 and TRBJ1-4; D not certain. This CDR3 comprises 13 residues. Germline V lookup: CDR1 SSHAT, CDR2 FNYEAQ (reference sequence). The DNA of the CDR3 is TGTGCTAGCAGCCAAGTGGCGGGCGAAAAACTGTTTTTT. Amino acid sequence: CASSQVAGEKLFF.

V usage is TRBV6-6 and J usage is TRBJ2-3; TRBD2 matches at 7 bases. The length of the CDR3 is 13 residues. Losses at the gene ends were 2 bases for V and 7 bases for J; bases not matched to a gene: 3. Looked up from germline, CDR1 is MNHNY and CDR2 is SVGAGI (reference sequence). CDR3 nucleotide sequence: TGTGCCAGCAGTTACGGGAGGGATCATACGCAGTATTTT. Protein: CASSYGRDHTQYF.